A selection of T cell receptor beta chains follows, all from one sample in a study of shared clonotypes between healthy human individuals. This table comes from immunoSEQ multiplex PCR, and its TCRdb copy is limited to in-frame clones, with some not included. Of around 510,000 clones listed, approximately 95% are singletons. Material: naive CD4+ T cells sorted from blood. These receptors came from a woman between 25 and 40 years old in good health. CDR3s include the opening cysteine and the closing phenylalanine or tryptophan. The order of the fields is clone size, D gene, J gene, V gene, CDR3 length, CDR3 protein, CDR3 DNA. D genes are given only for firm matches. The size entry is marked missing in some rows and otherwise reads once, few, many or a size class.

.	.	TRBJ1-2	TRBV25-1	14	CASSEYGSNYGYTF	TGTGCCAGCAGTGAATATGGATCGAACTATGGCTACACCTTC
.	.	TRBJ1-1	TRBV11-3	14	CASSVAGANTEAFF	TGTGCCAGCAGCGTAGCCGGGGCGAACACTGAAGCTTTCTTT
.	.	TRBJ1-2	TRBV28	12	CASSLTNYGYTF	TGTGCCAGCAGTTTGACTAACTATGGCTACACCTTC
.	TRBD2	TRBJ2-3	TRBV15	15	CATSRGSSGRDTQYF	TGTGCCACCAGCAGAGGTTCTAGCGGGAGGGATACGCAGTATTTT
.	TRBD2	TRBJ2-3	TRBV5-1	14	CASSLAGGPNTQYF	TGCGCCAGCAGCCTAGCGGGAGGGCCGAATACGCAGTATTTT
.	.	TRBJ2-7	TRBV10-1	12	CASSDKAYEQYF	TGCGCCAGCAGTGATAAAGCCTACGAGCAGTACTTC
.	.	TRBJ2-5	TRBV5-3	15	CARSLSLHPEETQYF	TGTGCCAGAAGCTTGTCACTACACCCAGAAGAGACCCAGTACTTC
once	.	TRBJ2-7	TRBV6-1	15	CASSEGHTGYYEQYF	TGTGCCAGCAGTGAAGGTCACACGGGGTACTACGAGCAGTACTTC
.	.	TRBJ2-2	TRBV1	16	CTSSQARGQDTGELFF	TGCACCAGCAGCCAAGCGAGGGGGCAGGACACCGGGGAGCTGTTTTTT
.	TRBD2	TRBJ2-7	TRBV2	14	CASRGTSGSGEQYF	TGTGCCAGCAGGGGGACTAGCGGGAGTGGCGAGCAGTACTTC
.	.	TRBJ2-2	TRBV5-1	16	CASSLWGGANTGELFF	TGCGCCAGCAGCTTGTGGGGCGGGGCGAACACCGGGGAGCTGTTTTTT
.	.	TRBJ2-5	TRBV5-1	13	CASSSGPQETQYF	TGCGCCAGCAGCTCGGGACCCCAAGAGACCCAGTACTTC
.	.	TRBJ1-1	TRBV28	13	CASSLWLNTEAFF	TGTGCCAGCAGTTTATGGTTGAACACTGAAGCTTTCTTT
.	.	TRBJ2-7	TRBV9	15	CASSALEGLGSEQYF	TGTGCCAGCAGCGCCCTGGAGGGCCTTGGATCCGAGCAGTACTTC
.	TRBD2	TRBJ2-2	TRBV4-1	17	CASSQGVLAAPIGELFF	TGCGCCAGCAGCCAGGGAGTACTAGCGGCCCCTATAGGGGAGCTGTTTTTT
.	TRBD1	TRBJ1-5	TRBV7-9	14	CASSPTGGSVPQHF	TGTGCCAGCAGCCCTACAGGGGGCTCCGTGCCCCAGCATTTT